Here is one T cell receptor beta chain with its context. The data derive from a study of blood T cell repertoires in COVID-19. Looking at the study overall: Donors in the United States, Italy and Spain gave samples during acute or convalescent COVID-19. In each case, the material was cDNA or gDNA derived from T cells, B-cell-depleted T cells, or PBMCs.

V lost 7 bases and J lost 8, with 18 bases in between. The CDR3 runs to 15 residues. Germline V CDR1 and CDR2: LNHDA, SQIVND (reference sequence). The authors' processing: From reference gene primer amplification, estimates of nucleated cell counts were derived. Assay: immunoSEQ multiplex PCR; the TCRdb copy retains only in-frame clones and omits some. The V and J calls and clone size are taken from that table; D and trimming were inferred from the DNA. This sample has about 270,000 clones, with about 89% found just once. The receptor was derived from a man between 40 and 49 years old with active or convalescent COVID-19. The chain joins TRBV19 to TRBJ1-6; D perhaps matches TRBD1 (6 bases). Sample: peripheral blood. This CDR3 is CASNPYVGGDSPLHF. In DNA, the CDR3 is TGTGCCAGTAATCCCTATGTAGGGGGGGATTCACCCCTCCACTTT.